Shown below are 18 T cell receptor beta chains from a single sample sequenced in a study of blood T cells in healthy people across ages. For the second PCR, which ran for 7 to 11 cycles, a sample-barcoded 5' primer and a J-beta primer mix were used. MiXCR, applied by TCRdb to the 5' RACE reads, yields one record per CDR3 protein. This table holds about a million distinct CDR3 sequences, roughly two fifths found once. The specimen was blood. These TCRs come from a man between 18 and 29 years old in good health.

Concerning this clonotype: A much larger clone lies a single base off, so this may be a read error. V gene TRBV14 combines with J gene TRBJ2-1; TRBD1 might be the D (5 bases). The germline CDR1 and CDR2 sequences are SGHDN and FVKESK. The CDR3 length is 11 residues. The CDR3 loop is CASSRGNERFF. The CDR3, as DNA: TGTGCCAGCAGCCGGGGCAATGAGCGGTTCTTC.

The chain has TRBV6-1 and TRBJ1-2; D gene unclear. This CDR3 is built from 13 residues. V lost 1 base and J 8 bases, leaving 11 bases between the germline ends. Germline values: CDR1 MNHNS, CDR2 SASEGT. CDR3 DNA: TGTGCCAGCAGTGAAGGAGAGGCAGGAGGCTACACCTTC. Residues: CASSEGEAGGYTF.

This chain uses TRBV28 with TRBJ1-1, with 7 bases fitting TRBD1. The CDR3 extends over 14 amino acids. CDR1 and CDR2 (germline): MDHEN, SYDVKM. V lost 6 bases to trimming and J lost 4 bases; unmatched junction nucleotides: 8. The CDR3 DNA follows: TGTGCCAGCAGACCGACAGGGAGCGGCACTGAAGCTTTCTTT. This encodes CASRPTGSGTEAFF.

The chain couples TRBV29-1 to TRBJ2-7; no clear D gene. Per germline, CDR1 SQVTM and CDR2 ANQGSEA. The ends were cut back, 4 bases at V and 6 bases at J, with 19 bases in the middle. CDR3 length: 14 amino acids. The CDR3 spells CSVVRQDVGCEQYF. The CDR3, as DNA: TGCAGCGTTGTTCGGCAGGACGTCGGTTGCGAGCAGTACTTC.

In its sample, this clonotype was seen a few times. This rearrangement joins TRBV7-9 to TRBJ1-2; D possibly corresponds to TRBD1 (5 bases). The length of the CDR3 is 14 residues. V lost 1 base and J 7 bases, leaving 13 bases between the germline ends. CDR1 SEHNR and CDR2 FQNEAQ come from the germline V gene (reference sequence). The CDR3 here is CASSLGTLRSGYTF. CDR3 nucleotide sequence: TGTGCCAGCAGCTTAGGGACATTGAGGAGTGGCTACACCTTC.

There are a few counts of this clonotype. The CDR3 DNA is TGTGCCAGCAGTTACTCGATTGGAGCGGGGTTCTACAATGAGCAGTTCTTC. Translation gives CASSYSIGAGFYNEQFF. The V gene is TRBV6-6, the J gene TRBJ2-1, with 7 bases that match TRBD2. Germline V lookup: CDR1 MNHNY, CDR2 SVGAGI (reference sequence). The trim removed 0 bases at V and 3 bases at J, leaving 8 bases unmatched. This CDR3 spans 17 amino acids.

The sample holds a few counts of this clonotype. The chain has TRBV20-1 and TRBJ1-1; D gene unclear. Deletions cut 4 bases from V and 1 base from J, with 16 bases between. The CDR3 covers 15 residues. In germline, CDR1 is DFQATT, CDR2 SNEGSKA (reference sequence). CDR3 sequence (DNA): TGCAGTGCTAATGCCCCGGAGGGCCCGAACACTGAAGCTTTCTTT. It is translated as CSANAPEGPNTEAFF.

This clonotype showed up just a few times. Here the CDR3 reads CSVGREGGYTF. The CDR3 DNA sequence: TGCAGCGTTGGCAGGGAGGGTGGCTACACCTTC. The genes are TRBV29-1 and TRBJ1-2; TRBD1 is a possible D gene (5 bases). This CDR3 has 11 residues. Germline V gene sequence: CDR1 SQVTM, CDR2 ANQGSEA. V was trimmed by 4 bases and J by 7 bases, leaving 10 bases between them.

V and J are TRBV20-1 and TRBJ1-5; no firm D call. Looked up from germline, CDR1 is DFQATT and CDR2 is SNEGSKA (reference sequence). Trimming pared 3 bases from V and 2 bases from J, leaving 14 bases between. This CDR3 is 15 amino acids long. CDR3: CSASRSGIGNQPQHF. For the CDR3, the DNA is TGCAGTGCTAGTAGGTCAGGAATCGGCAATCAGCCCCAGCATTTT.

This clonotype was detected a few times. J is TRBJ2-5 and V is TRBV20-1; D not certain. The germline gives CDR1 DFQATT, CDR2 SNEGSKA (reference sequence). The V gene lost 6 bases and the J gene lost 4 bases, with 18 bases spanning the gap. The CDR3 is 14 residues long. The CDR3 nucleotides read TGCAGTGCACTCAACGGCCGTTCGTTAGAGACCCAGTACTTC. Translation gives CSALNGRSLETQYF.

This chain joins TRBV29-1 and TRBJ2-5, with 11 bases aligning to TRBD2. Germline CDR1 SQVTM, CDR2 ANQGSEA. J lost 2 bases, V lost 4 bases, and 9 bases had no gene match. CDR3 length: 16 amino acids. CDR3 residues: CSVGGLAEAIQETQYF. In DNA form, the CDR3 reads TGCAGCGTTGGGGGACTAGCGGAGGCTATACAAGAGACCCAGTACTTC.

V and J are TRBV4-1 and TRBJ2-3; D unresolved. The CDR3 is 12 residues long. V dropped 8 bases and J dropped 12 bases, with 18 bases sitting between them. Germline V CDR1 and CDR2: MGHRA, YSYEKL. The CDR3 loop is CASQGLGSPQYF. Here the CDR3 DNA reads TGCGCCAGCCAAGGTCTGGGGTCCCCACAGTATTTT.

The V call is TRBV14, the J call TRBJ2-5; the match to TRBD1 covers 10 bases. The CDR3 totals 15 residues. CDR1 SGHDN and CDR2 FVKESK come from the germline V gene. Trimming cost V 1 base and J 11 bases; bases outside gene matches: 10. In DNA form, the CDR3 reads TGTGCCAGCAGCCAAGGGACAGGGGGTTGGAATGAGCAGTACTTC. This encodes CASSQGTGGWNEQYF.

The gene calls are TRBV7-9 and TRBJ1-2, with D possibly being TRBD1 (5 bases). Germline CDR1 and CDR2: SEHNR and FQNEAQ (reference sequence). V was clipped by 1 base and J by 2 bases, with 17 bases between them. This CDR3 spans 17 amino acids. CDR3 in DNA: TGTGCCAGCAGCTTAGGAAGAGGCGGAGGGGCCAACTATGGCTACACCTTC. Amino acids: CASSLGRGGGANYGYTF.

The rearrangement joins TRBV7-7 to TRBJ2-7, with D perhaps matching TRBD1 (5 bases). With the DNA end fitting TRBJ2-5 better, the J assignment may be wrong. Germline V gene lookup returns CDR1 SSHAT and CDR2 FNYEAQ (reference sequence). The CDR3 runs to 15 residues. CDR3 nucleotide sequence: TGTGCCAGCAGCCGGACCTCAGGGCCCCAAGAGACCCAGTACTTC. Translation: CASSRTSGPQETQYF.

This rearrangement joins TRBV7-8 to TRBJ2-3; D gene unclear. V was pared by 3 bases and J by 4 bases, with 17 bases between. The CDR3 has 16 residues. Per germline, CDR1 SGHVS and CDR2 FQNEAQ. The CDR3 DNA follows: TGTGCCAGCAGCTTGAGAAGGGTCCTCATCTCAGATACGCAGTATTTT. This translates into CASSLRRVLISDTQYF. Filled out from reference TRBV7-8 and TRBJ2-3, the complete variable domain reads GAGVSQSPRYKVAKRGQDVALRCDPISGHVSLFWYQQALGQGPEFLTYFQNEAQLDKSGLPSDRFFAERPEGSVSTLKIQRTQQEDSAVYLCASSLRRVLISDTQYFGPGTRLTVL.

The chain has TRBV12-3 or TRBV12-4 and TRBJ2-2; D is unresolved. Between the trimmed V and J ends, which lost 6 bases and 3 bases, there was a span of 14 bases. CDR3 length: 15 residues. CDR3 bases: TGTGCCAGCAGCCTACCCCTTCGCGACACCGGGGAGCTGTTTTTT. Translating gives CASSLPLRDTGELFF.

This clonotype has a handful of counts. The chain carries TRBV6-1 and TRBJ2-1, with 7 bases fitting TRBD2. The CDR3 has 13 amino acids. Trimming removed 6 bases from V and 7 bases from J; junction bases left unmatched: 6. Germline V gene lookup returns CDR1 MNHNS and CDR2 SASEGT. The CDR3 region is CASSAWGGNEQFF. In DNA form, the CDR3 reads TGTGCCAGCAGCGCGTGGGGGGGGAATGAGCAGTTCTTC.